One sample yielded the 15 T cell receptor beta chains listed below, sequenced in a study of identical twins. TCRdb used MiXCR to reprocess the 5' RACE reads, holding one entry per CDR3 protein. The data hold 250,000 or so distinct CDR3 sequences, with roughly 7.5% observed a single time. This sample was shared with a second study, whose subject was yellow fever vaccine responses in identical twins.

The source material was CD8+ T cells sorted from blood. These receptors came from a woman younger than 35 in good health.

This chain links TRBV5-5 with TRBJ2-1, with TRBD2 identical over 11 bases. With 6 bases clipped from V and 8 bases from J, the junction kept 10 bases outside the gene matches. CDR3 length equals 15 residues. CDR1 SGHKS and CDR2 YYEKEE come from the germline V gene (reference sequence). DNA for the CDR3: TGTGCCAGCATCCCGGGACTAGCGGCTGTATATGAGCAGTTCTTC. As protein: CASIPGLAAVYEQFF. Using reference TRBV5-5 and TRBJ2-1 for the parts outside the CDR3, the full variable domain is DAGVTQSPTHLIKTRGQQVTLRCSPISGHKSVSWYQQVLGQGPQFIFQYYEKEERGRGNFPDRFSARQFPNYSSELNVNALLLGDSALYLCASIPGLAAVYEQFFGPGTRLTVL.

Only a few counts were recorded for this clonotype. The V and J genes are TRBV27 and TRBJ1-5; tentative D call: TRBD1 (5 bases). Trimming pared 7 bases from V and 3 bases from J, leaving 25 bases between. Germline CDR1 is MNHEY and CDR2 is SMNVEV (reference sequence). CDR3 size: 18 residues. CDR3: CASKKKWDLGVLNQPQHF. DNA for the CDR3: TGTGCCAGCAAAAAAAAGTGGGACCTCGGGGTCCTCAATCAGCCCCAGCATTTT.

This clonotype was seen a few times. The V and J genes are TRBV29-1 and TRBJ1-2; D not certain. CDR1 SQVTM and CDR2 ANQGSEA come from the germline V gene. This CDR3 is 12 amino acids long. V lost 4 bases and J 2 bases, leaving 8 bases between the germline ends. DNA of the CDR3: TGCAGCGTTGTCCCCGGGAACTATGGCTACACCTTC. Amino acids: CSVVPGNYGYTF. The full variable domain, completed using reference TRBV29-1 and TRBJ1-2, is SAVISQKPSRDICQRGTSLTIQCQVDSQVTMMFWYRQQPGQSLTLIATANQGSEATYESGFVIDKFPISRPNLTFSTLTVSNMSPEDSSIYLCSVVPGNYGYTFGSGTRLTVV.

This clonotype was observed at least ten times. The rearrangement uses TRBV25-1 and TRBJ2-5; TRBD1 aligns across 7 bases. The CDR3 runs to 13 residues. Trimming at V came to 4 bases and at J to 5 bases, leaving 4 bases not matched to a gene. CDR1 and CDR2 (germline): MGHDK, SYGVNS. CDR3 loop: CASSAQGVETQYF. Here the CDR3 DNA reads TGTGCCAGCAGTGCCCAGGGGGTGGAGACCCAGTACTTC.

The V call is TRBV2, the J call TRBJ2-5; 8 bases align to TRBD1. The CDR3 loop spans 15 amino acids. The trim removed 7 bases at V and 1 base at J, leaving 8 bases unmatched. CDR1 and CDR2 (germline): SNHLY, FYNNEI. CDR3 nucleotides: TGTGCCAGCAACTCGGGACAGGCGACCCAAGAGACCCAGTACTTC. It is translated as CASNSGQATQETQYF.

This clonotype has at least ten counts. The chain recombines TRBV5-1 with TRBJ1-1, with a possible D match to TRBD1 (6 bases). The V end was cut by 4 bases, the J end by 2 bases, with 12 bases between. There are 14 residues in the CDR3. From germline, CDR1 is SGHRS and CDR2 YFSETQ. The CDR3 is CASSPWGANTEAFF. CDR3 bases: TGCGCCAGCAGCCCCTGGGGGGCTAACACTGAAGCTTTCTTT. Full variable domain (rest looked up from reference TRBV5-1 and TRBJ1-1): KAGVTQTPRYLIKTRGQQVTLSCSPISGHRSVSWYQQTPGQGLQFLFEYFSETQRNKGNFPGRFSGRQFSNSRSEMNVSTLELGDSALYLCASSPWGANTEAFFGQGTRLTVV.

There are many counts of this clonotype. The CDR3: CASSWVPETDTQYF. In DNA form, the CDR3 reads TGTGCCAGCAGTTGGGTGCCCGAAACAGATACGCAGTATTTT. This chain links TRBV6-5 with TRBJ2-3; D remains ambiguous. This CDR3 is 14 amino acids long. Deletions cut 4 bases from V and 3 bases from J, with 11 bases between. Germline V gene lookup returns CDR1 MNHEY and CDR2 SVGAGI.

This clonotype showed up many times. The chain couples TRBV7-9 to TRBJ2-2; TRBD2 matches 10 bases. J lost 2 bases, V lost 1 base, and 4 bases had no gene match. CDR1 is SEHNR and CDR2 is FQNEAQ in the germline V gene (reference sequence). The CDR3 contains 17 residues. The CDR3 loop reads CASSLVPSGGNTGELFF. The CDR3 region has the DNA TGTGCCAGCAGCTTAGTGCCTAGCGGGGGAAACACCGGGGAGCTGTTTTTT.

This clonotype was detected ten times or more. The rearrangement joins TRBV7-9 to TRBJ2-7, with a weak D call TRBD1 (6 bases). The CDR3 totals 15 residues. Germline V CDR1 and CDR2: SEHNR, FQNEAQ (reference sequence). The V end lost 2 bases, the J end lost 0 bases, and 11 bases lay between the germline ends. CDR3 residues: CASSLTGQPSYEQYF. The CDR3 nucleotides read TGTGCCAGCAGCTTAACCGGACAGCCCTCCTACGAGCAGTACTTC.

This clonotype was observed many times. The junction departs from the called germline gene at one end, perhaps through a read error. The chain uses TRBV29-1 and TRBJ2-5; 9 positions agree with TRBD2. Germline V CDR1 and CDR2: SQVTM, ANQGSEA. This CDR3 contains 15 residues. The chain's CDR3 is CSVELAGDHQETQYF. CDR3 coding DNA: TGCAGCGTTGAGTTAGCGGGAGACCACCAGGAGACCCAGTACTTC.

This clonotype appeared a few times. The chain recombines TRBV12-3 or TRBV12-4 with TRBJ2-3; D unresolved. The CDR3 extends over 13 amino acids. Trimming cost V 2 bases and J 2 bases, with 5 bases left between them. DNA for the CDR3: TGTGCCAGCAGTTTAAGGTTCACAGATACGCAGTATTTT. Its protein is CASSLRFTDTQYF.

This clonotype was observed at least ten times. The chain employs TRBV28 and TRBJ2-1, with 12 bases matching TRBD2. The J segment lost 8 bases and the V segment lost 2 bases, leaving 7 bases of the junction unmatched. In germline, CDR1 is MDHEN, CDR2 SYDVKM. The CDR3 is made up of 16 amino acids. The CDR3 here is CASSLPLAGGPYEQFF. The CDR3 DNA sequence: TGTGCCAGCAGTTTACCCCTAGCGGGAGGGCCGTATGAGCAGTTCTTC.

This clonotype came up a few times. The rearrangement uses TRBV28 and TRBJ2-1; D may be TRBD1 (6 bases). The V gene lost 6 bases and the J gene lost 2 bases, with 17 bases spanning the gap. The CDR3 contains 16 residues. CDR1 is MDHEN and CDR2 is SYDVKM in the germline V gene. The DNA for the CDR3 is TGTGCCAGCAGCCGCTACAGGGAAGAAGCCTACAATGAGCAGTTCTTC. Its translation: CASSRYREEAYNEQFF. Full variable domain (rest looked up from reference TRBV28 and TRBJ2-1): DVKVTQSSRYLVKRTGEKVFLECVQDMDHENMFWYRQDPGLGLRLIYFSYDVKMKEKGDIPEGYSVSREKKERFSLILESASTNQTSMYLCASSRYREEAYNEQFFGPGTRLTVL.

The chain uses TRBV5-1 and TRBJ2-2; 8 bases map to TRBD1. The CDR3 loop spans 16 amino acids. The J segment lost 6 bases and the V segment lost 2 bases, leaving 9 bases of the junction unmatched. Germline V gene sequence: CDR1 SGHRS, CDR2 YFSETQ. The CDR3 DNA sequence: TGCGCCAGCAGCTTCGGACAGGGTAGGCTGGCCGGGGAGCTGTTTTTT. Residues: CASSFGQGRLAGELFF.

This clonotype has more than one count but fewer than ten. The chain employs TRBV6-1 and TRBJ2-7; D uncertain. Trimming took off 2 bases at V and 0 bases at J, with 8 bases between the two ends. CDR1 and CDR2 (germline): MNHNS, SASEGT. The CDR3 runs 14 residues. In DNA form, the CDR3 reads TGTGCCAGCAGTGAATGGGCAGTCTCCTACGAGCAGTACGTC. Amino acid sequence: CASSEWAVSYEQYV.